This record covers a single TCR beta chain. The data are from a study of blood T cell repertoires in COVID-19. At the level of the study: Sites across the United States, Italy and Spain contributed samples from acute and convalescent COVID-19. PBMCs, B-cell-depleted T cells, or T cells provided the cDNA or gDNA that made up the material.

During active infection, Seattle patients enrolled and were then monitored through disease. The method was immunoSEQ multiplex PCR; TCRdb's version includes in-frame clones alone and lacks a portion of them. The data hold about 340,000 clones, with about nine tenths observed a single time. The ends lost 3 bases at V and 10 bases at J; junction bases unmatched: 12. This CDR3 contains 16 residues. CDR1 and CDR2 (germline): KGHDR, SFDVKD. This TCR came from a woman in her 70s with COVID-19, enrolled during active disease. The source material was peripheral blood. V and J are TRBV24-1 and TRBJ1-1, with TRBD1 matching 11 bases. CDR3 coding DNA: TGTGCCACCAGTGATCCGCCGGGGACAGGGGGTAGGAGAGCTTTCTTT. It codes for CATSDPPGTGGRRAFF.